Listed below are T cell receptor beta chains from one sample, sequenced in a study of type 1 regulatory T cells. These TCRs' antigens remain unknown. MiXCR was run by TCRdb on the reads, yielding one entry per CDR3 protein. This sample has about 60,000 distinct CDR3 sequences, with roughly 50% found just once. The material sequenced was cultured non-Tr1 T cells, either the whole culture or a sorted T cell fraction (not recorded which). The receptors originated from a human donor in good health. Each CDR3 is given with its conserved first and last residue. A D gene is named only where the DNA matches it firmly. A row's size may be missing; if present it is once, few, many or a size class.

D: TRBD2; J: TRBJ2-7; V: TRBV12-3/TRBV12-4; size: few; DNA: TGTGCCAGCAGCCCCGGGACTAGCGGGGGCCCGAGCTCCTACGAGCAGTACTTC; CDR3: CASSPGTSGGPSSYEQYF
D: NA; J: TRBJ2-1; V: TRBV20-1; size: NA; DNA: TGCAGTGCTGGCCGGGACTCCCGCGTCAATGAGCAGTTCTTC; CDR3: CSAGRDSRVNEQFF
D: NA; J: TRBJ2-7; V: TRBV12-3/TRBV12-4; size: NA; DNA: TGTGCCAGCAGTTTCGGGGACTCCGGGAAGCAGTACTTC; CDR3: CASSFGDSGKQYF
D: NA; J: TRBJ2-5; V: TRBV7-9; size: NA; DNA: TGTGCCAGCAGCCCCAGACAGGAGTGGGAGACCCAGTACTTC; CDR3: CASSPRQEWETQYF
D: NA; J: TRBJ1-4; V: TRBV20-1; size: NA; DNA: TGCAGTGCTAGACCCGGATTGGGGGGAGGTAATGAAAAACTGTTTTTT; CDR3: CSARPGLGGGNEKLFF
D: NA; J: TRBJ2-3; V: TRBV2; size: NA; DNA: TGTGCCAGCAGCGTGACCGGAGATACGCAGTATTTT; CDR3: CASSVTGDTQYF
D: NA; J: TRBJ1-1; V: TRBV7-3; size: few; DNA: TGTGCCAGCAGCTTGACAACTTTGAACACTGAAGCTTTCTTT; CDR3: CASSLTTLNTEAFF
D: TRBD1; J: TRBJ1-3; V: TRBV12-3/TRBV12-4; size: NA; DNA: TGTGCCAGCAGTCCTTCCGGGCTTAGGGGGCCGGACTCTGGAAACACCATATATTTT; CDR3: CASSPSGLRGPDSGNTIYF
D: TRBD2; J: TRBJ2-5; V: TRBV20-1; size: NA; DNA: TGCAGTGCACAGACTAGCGGGGCAGAGACCCAGTACTTC; CDR3: CSAQTSGAETQYF
D: TRBD1; J: TRBJ1-1; V: TRBV29-1; size: few; DNA: TGCAGCGTCTCTCGGACAGGCCTGAACACTGAAGCTTTCTTT; CDR3: CSVSRTGLNTEAFF
D: TRBD1; J: TRBJ1-3; V: TRBV7-6; size: NA; DNA: TGTGCCAGCAGCACGGTGGTAGGGGGCGCGAAGAACACCATATATTTT; CDR3: CASSTVVGGAKNTIYF
D: NA; J: TRBJ2-3; V: TRBV4-1; size: NA; DNA: TGCGCCAGCAGCCAAGATTGGGGCCAAAATCAGCCCCAGTATTTT; CDR3: CASSQDWGQNQPQYF
D: TRBD2; J: TRBJ2-3; V: TRBV11-2; size: NA; DNA: TGTGCCAGCAGCCTTCGACTAGCGGGGGACACAGATACGCAGTATTTT; CDR3: CASSLRLAGDTDTQYF
D: TRBD2; J: TRBJ2-7; V: TRBV3-1; size: NA; DNA: TGTGCCAGCAGCACCTCGGGGGGGTACGAGCAGTACTTC; CDR3: CASSTSGGYEQYF
D: TRBD1; J: TRBJ2-2; V: TRBV2; size: once; DNA: TGTGCCAGCACCGGTGACAGGGTGCGGAACACCGGGGAGCTGTTTTTT; CDR3: CASTGDRVRNTGELFF
D: TRBD1; J: TRBJ1-4; V: TRBV5-6; size: NA; DNA: TGTGCCAGCAGCTTGAGGTCGTCAGGGGGCTTTGAAAAACTGTTTTTT; CDR3: CASSLRSSGGFEKLFF
D: NA; J: TRBJ1-1; V: TRBV29-1; size: NA; DNA: TGCAGCGTCGATCCTAAGGGGACTGAAGCTTTCTTT; CDR3: CSVDPKGTEAFF
D: NA; J: TRBJ2-3; V: TRBV20-1; size: NA; DNA: TGCAGTGCTTTGCGTGCAGATACGCAGTATTTT; CDR3: CSALRADTQYF
D: NA; J: TRBJ2-5; V: TRBV4-2; size: NA; DNA: TGTGCCAGCAGCCAAGGACAGGAGAGAGAGACCCAGTACTTC; CDR3: CASSQGQERETQYF
D: TRBD2; J: TRBJ2-5; V: TRBV5-6; size: NA; DNA: TGTGCCAGCAGCAGAAGACTAGCGGGGGGGGGCACCAAAGAGACCCAGTACTTC; CDR3: CASSRRLAGGGTKETQYF
D: NA; J: TRBJ2-5; V: TRBV10-3; size: NA; DNA: TGTGCCACTTCCGGAACGGACAGAGGGATCCAAGAGACCCAGTACTTC; CDR3: CATSGTDRGIQETQYF
D: NA; J: TRBJ2-2; V: TRBV2; size: NA; DNA: TGTGCCAGCAGTTTCCAGGGTTACGGGGAGCTGTTTTTT; CDR3: CASSFQGYGELFF
D: NA; J: TRBJ2-3; V: TRBV5-1; size: NA; DNA: TGCGCCAGCAGAGGGGGAGGCACAGATACGCAGTATTTT; CDR3: CASRGGGTDTQYF
D: NA; J: TRBJ1-1; V: TRBV7-9; size: NA; DNA: TGTGCCAGCAGCTTAGGGACTGTCTTGAACACTGAAGCTTTCTTT; CDR3: CASSLGTVLNTEAFF
D: NA; J: TRBJ1-4; V: TRBV18; size: few; DNA: TGTGCCAGCTCACCAATCTCCGGGACCGCTAATGAAAAACTGTTTTTT; CDR3: CASSPISGTANEKLFF
D: NA; J: TRBJ2-1; V: TRBV27; size: once; DNA: TGTGCCAGCAGAGGGACGGAGGGATACAATGAGCAGTTCTTC; CDR3: CASRGTEGYNEQFF
D: TRBD2; J: TRBJ2-3; V: TRBV2; size: few; DNA: TGTGCCAGCAGTGAGGGACTAGCGAACCGAGATACGCAGTATTTT; CDR3: CASSEGLANRDTQYF
D: NA; J: TRBJ2-5; V: TRBV4-3; size: NA; DNA: TGCGCCAGCAGCCAAGAGGGCAGGCCGGGGGAGACCCAGTACTTC; CDR3: CASSQEGRPGETQYF
D: TRBD2; J: TRBJ2-1; V: TRBV29-1; size: NA; DNA: TGCAGCGTTGCAATCGCCTCACTAGCGGGGAGTGAGCAGTTCTTC; CDR3: CSVAIASLAGSEQFF
D: NA; J: TRBJ1-1; V: TRBV20-1; size: NA; DNA: TGCAGTGCTAGAGGGGGGGGGAAGAACACTGAAGCTTTCTTT; CDR3: CSARGGGKNTEAFF
D: NA; J: TRBJ2-5; V: TRBV4-1; size: NA; DNA: TGCGCCAGCAGCCAAGAATCGGGGTTAGGGGAGACCCAGTACTTC; CDR3: CASSQESGLGETQYF
D: NA; J: TRBJ2-3; V: TRBV20-1; size: NA; DNA: TGCAGTGCTAGAGATAGAGGGACGAGCACAGATACGCAGTATTTT; CDR3: CSARDRGTSTDTQYF
D: NA; J: TRBJ1-4; V: TRBV11-3; size: NA; DNA: TGTGCCAGCAGCGACCCACTGGGCGAAAAACTGTTTTTT; CDR3: CASSDPLGEKLFF
D: TRBD2; J: TRBJ2-1; V: TRBV19; size: NA; DNA: TGTGCCAGTAGTTTCCAGCGGGGGGAGCAGTTCTTC; CDR3: CASSFQRGEQFF
D: NA; J: TRBJ2-3; V: TRBV5-5; size: few; DNA: TGTGCCAGCAGCTTACAGGGAAACACAGATACGCAGTATTTT; CDR3: CASSLQGNTDTQYF
D: TRBD1; J: TRBJ2-7; V: TRBV7-8; size: NA; DNA: TGTGCCAGCAGCTCCCGGGACAGGGGGCTATACGAGCAGTACTTC; CDR3: CASSSRDRGLYEQYF
D: NA; J: TRBJ2-5; V: TRBV12-3/TRBV12-4; size: once; DNA: TGTGCCAGCAGCATCGATTGGGAGACCCAGTACTTC; CDR3: CASSIDWETQYF
D: NA; J: TRBJ2-2; V: TRBV2; size: few; DNA: TGTGCCAGCAGTGAACGGTTTAAAGCCGGGGAGCTGTTTTTT; CDR3: CASSERFKAGELFF
D: NA; J: TRBJ2-7; V: TRBV12-3/TRBV12-4; size: NA; DNA: TGTGCCAGCAGCATGGCACTAGTATTCTCCTACGAGCAGTACTTC; CDR3: CASSMALVFSYEQYF
D: NA; J: TRBJ1-4; V: TRBV7-9; size: NA; DNA: TGTGCCAGCAGCGGACGATCATTGGGGGAAAAACTGTTTTTT; CDR3: CASSGRSLGEKLFF
D: NA; J: TRBJ2-1; V: TRBV19; size: few; DNA: TGTGCCAGTAGCAAAAGGGAGACCTACAATGAGCAGTTCTTC; CDR3: CASSKRETYNEQFF
D: NA; J: TRBJ1-4; V: TRBV4-2; size: few; DNA: TGTGCCAGCAGCCAAGATCAAAGGGGGGCGACTAATGAAAAACTGTTTTTT; CDR3: CASSQDQRGATNEKLFF
D: NA; J: TRBJ1-1; V: TRBV20-1; size: NA; DNA: TGCAGTGCCAGGTTCCCGACGGGGGCCACTGAAGCTTTCTTT; CDR3: CSARFPTGATEAFF
D: NA; J: TRBJ2-1; V: TRBV5-1; size: NA; DNA: TGCGCCAGCAGACCGGACACTGGGGTTGAGCAGTTCTTC; CDR3: CASRPDTGVEQFF
D: TRBD1; J: TRBJ1-3; V: TRBV6-6; size: few; DNA: TGTGCCAGCAGCCCCACAGGGGCTGGAAACACCATATATTTT; CDR3: CASSPTGAGNTIYF
D: NA; J: TRBJ2-3; V: TRBV10-3; size: NA; DNA: TGTGCCATCAGGCCATCCTCTAGCACAGATACGCAGTATTTT; CDR3: CAIRPSSSTDTQYF